Each of the 31 T cell receptor beta chains below was sequenced from the same sample in a study of T cells in Graves' hyperthyroidism and ophthalmopathy. Researchers took RNA transcripts and amplified the TCR beta CDR3 regions from them. The study used the HTBI primer set for a first-round RT-PCR of the TCR CDR3. From the multiplex PCR reads, TCRdb called clonotypes with MiXCR, one entry per CDR3 protein. The table includes 400,000 to 500,000 distinct CDR3 sequences, 13% to 15% detected once. Sequenced input: blood. The receptors stem from a woman in her late teens or twenties with Graves' hyperthyroidism.

Worth noting for this clonotype: Possible read error: a much larger clone is one base away. This rearrangement joins TRBV12-3 or TRBV12-4 to TRBJ2-7; D might be TRBD2 (6 bases). The CDR3 loop spans 14 amino acids. The V and J ends lost 10 bases and 2 bases respectively, with 18 bases between them. Here the CDR3 DNA reads TGTGCCAACGGGCTAGCGAGAATTCCCTACGAGCAGTACGTC. Protein product: CANGLARIPYEQYV.

The chain has TRBV9 and TRBJ1-4; tentatively, D is TRBD1 (5 bases). The CDR3 spans 15 residues. Germline CDR1 is SGDLS and CDR2 is YYNGEE. V dropped 1 base and J dropped 6 bases, with 13 bases sitting between them. The CDR3 nucleotides are TGTGCCAGCAGCGTATCCGTAGGGACGGATGAAAAACTGTTTTTT. Translation gives CASSVSVGTDEKLFF.

In its sample, this clonotype was seen many times. The V and J genes are TRBV29-1 and TRBJ2-3; D not resolved. The V end lost 5 bases, the J end lost 0 bases, and 6 bases lay between the germline ends. Germline lookup yields CDR1 SQVTM and CDR2 ANQGSEA. The CDR3 loop spans 12 amino acids. CDR3 sequence: CSVYTSTDTQYF. In nucleotides, the CDR3 is TGCAGCGTTTACACTAGCACAGATACGCAGTATTTT.

This clonotype was recorded at least ten times. The genes are TRBV5-1 and TRBJ2-7; TRBD1 aligns across 7 bases. This CDR3 contains 16 residues. Unmatched junction bases numbered 13, after V lost 4 bases and J lost 3 bases. Germline V gene sequence: CDR1 SGHRS, CDR2 YFSETQ. The CDR3 DNA is TGCGCCAGCAGCCCCCACGGGATGACAGGGAACTACGAGCAGTACGTC. It is translated as CASSPHGMTGNYEQYV.

This clonotype was found many times. The genes are TRBV24-1 and TRBJ2-1, with TRBD2 matching over 14 bases. The germline gives CDR1 KGHDR, CDR2 SFDVKD. The CDR3 sequence is 17 residues long. V shed 4 bases, J shed 3 bases, and the junction held 4 bases outside the gene matches. This CDR3 reads CATSEPGTSGSYNEQFF. In DNA, the CDR3 is TGTGCCACCAGTGAACCCGGGACTAGCGGGAGCTACAATGAGCAGTTCTTC.

In its sample, this clonotype was seen many times. The chain combines TRBV12-3 or TRBV12-4 with TRBJ2-1; D remains ambiguous. The CDR3 runs 13 residues. Trimming left V 4 bases short and J 9 bases short, with 13 bases between. The CDR3 sequence is CASSSGPITEQFF. The CDR3 bases are TGTGCCAGCAGTTCCGGGCCCATAACTGAGCAGTTCTTC.

This clonotype was counted many times. The chain combines TRBV6-1 with TRBJ2-1, with D perhaps matching TRBD1 (6 bases). Trimming removed 4 bases at V and 0 bases at J, with 16 bases between. Germline CDR1 is MNHNS and CDR2 is SASEGT. The CDR3 consists of 17 residues. CDR3 amino acids: CASSGLNRVGSYNEQFF. CDR3 nucleotide sequence: TGTGCCAGCAGTGGACTGAACAGGGTGGGCTCCTACAATGAGCAGTTCTTC.

This clonotype was seen many times. This chain links TRBV11-1 with TRBJ2-7; possible D gene TRBD1, 6 bases. CDR3 length: 16 amino acids. Trimming removed 1 base at V and 2 bases at J, with 15 bases between. The germline gives CDR1 SGHAT, CDR2 FQDESV (reference sequence). CDR3 sequence (DNA): TGTGCCAGCAGCTTAGTAGTGGCAGGGGAGCCCTACGAGCAGTACTTC. This translates into CASSLVVAGEPYEQYF. The full variable domain, with the rest looked up from reference TRBV11-1 and TRBJ2-7, is EAEVAQSPRYKITEKSQAVAFWCDPISGHATLYWYRQILGQGPELLVQFQDESVVDDSQLPKDRFSAERLKGVDSTLKIQPAELGDSAMYLCASSLVVAGEPYEQYFGPGTRLTVT.

This clonotype was counted many times. The chain couples TRBV24-1 to TRBJ1-1; maybe TRBD1 (5 bases). The CDR3 has 11 amino acids. The V gene lost 6 bases and the J gene lost 8 bases, with 9 bases spanning the gap. The V gene's germline CDR1 is KGHDR and CDR2 SFDVKD. Written as DNA, the CDR3 is TGTGCCACCAGTTTGGGACCAGAAGCTTTCTTT. It is translated as CATSLGPEAFF.

This clonotype was seen ten or more times. The chain has TRBV11-2 and TRBJ2-5, with D possibly being TRBD1 (6 bases). The CDR3 runs 15 residues. The germline V gene has CDR1 SGHAT and CDR2 FQNNGV. Trimming took 4 bases from V and 1 from J, leaving 13 bases between them. CDR3 amino acids: CASSSITDSQETQYF. The CDR3 DNA reads TGTGCCAGCAGCTCCATCACGGACAGCCAAGAGACCCAGTACTTC. The full variable domain, completed using reference TRBV11-2 and TRBJ2-5, is EAGVAQSPRYKIIEKRQSVAFWCNPISGHATLYWYQQILGQGPKLLIQFQNNGVVDDSQLPKDRFSAERLKGVDSTLKIQPAKLEDSAVYLCASSSITDSQETQYFGPGTRLLVL.

A few counts support this clonotype. A read error may account for a junction end that differs from germline. J is TRBJ2-1 and V is TRBV7-7; 13 bases line up with TRBD2. Per germline, CDR1 SSHAT and CDR2 FNYEAQ (reference sequence). The CDR3 sequence is 17 residues long. DNA of the CDR3: TGTGCTAGCAGCTTAGCGCCCCGGACTAGCGGGAGCGGTGAGCAGTTCTTC. It translates to CASSLAPRTSGSGEQFF.

J is TRBJ2-4 and V is TRBV19; possibly TRBD1 for D (5 bases). The V end lost 0 bases, the J end lost 6 bases, and 12 bases lay between the germline ends. This CDR3 spans 15 amino acids. CDR1 and CDR2 (germline): LNHDA, SQIVND (reference sequence). This CDR3 is CASSIDLQVPNIQYF. CDR3 nucleotide sequence: TGTGCCAGTAGTATAGATCTACAGGTTCCAAACATTCAGTACTTC.

Ten or more counts support this clonotype. The CDR3 nucleotides read TGTGCCAGTAGTCCCCGGGACAGTCAGAATCAGCCCCAGCATTTT. This gives the protein CASSPRDSQNQPQHF. The chain is built from TRBV19 and TRBJ1-5, with 7 bases aligning to TRBD1. Germline CDR1 and CDR2: LNHDA and SQIVND (reference sequence). The trim removed 5 bases at V and 4 bases at J, leaving 8 bases unmatched. The CDR3 has 15 residues.

This clonotype was picked up many times. The chain carries TRBV12-3 or TRBV12-4 and TRBJ1-6; unclear D gene. This CDR3 is 16 amino acids long. Trimming took 6 bases from V and 8 from J, leaving 20 bases between them. This CDR3 reads CASSLRGGLFHSPLHF. CDR3 nucleotides: TGTGCCAGCAGCCTCCGGGGAGGGCTTTTTCATTCACCCCTCCACTTT.

This clonotype came up many times. The gene calls are TRBV29-1 and TRBJ1-1, with D possibly TRBD1 on 5 matching bases. The ends were cut back, 7 bases at V and 3 bases at J, with 18 bases in the middle. The CDR3 runs to 14 residues. Germline V gene sequence: CDR1 SQVTM, CDR2 ANQGSEA. CDR3 bases: TGCAGCGCCTCAGGGCAGTTCGGCGACACTGAAGCTTTCTTT. It encodes CSASGQFGDTEAFF.

J is TRBJ1-5 and V is TRBV7-6; D is ambiguous. Germline-derived CDR1 and CDR2 are SGHVS and FNYEAQ. With 1 base removed from V and 5 bases from J, the gap between germline ends came to 12 bases. The CDR3 sequence is 15 residues long. The CDR3 loop is CASSLVAGQDQPQHF. Here the CDR3 DNA reads TGTGCCAGCAGCTTAGTCGCGGGTCAGGATCAGCCCCAGCATTTT.

The V gene is TRBV19, the J gene TRBJ2-7, with TRBD2 identical over 10 bases. CDR1 is LNHDA and CDR2 is SQIVND in the germline V gene (reference sequence). This CDR3 has 18 amino acids. V was pared by 1 base and J by 0 bases, with 9 bases of the junction left unmatched. The DNA for the CDR3 is TGTGCCAGTAGTATAGGGACTAGCGGACCCGGGAGCTCCTACGAGCAGTACGTC. Its translation is CASSIGTSGPGSSYEQYV.

This chain links TRBV15 with TRBJ2-7; 10 bases align to TRBD2. Trimming cost V 2 bases and J 0 bases; bases outside gene matches: 7. This CDR3 is built from 17 residues. Germline V lookup: CDR1 LNHNV, CDR2 YYDKDF (reference sequence). The CDR3 is CATSRKLGLANSYEQYV. Here the CDR3 DNA reads TGTGCCACCAGCAGAAAGTTGGGACTAGCGAACTCCTACGAGCAGTACGTC.

This clonotype was recorded at least ten times. The rearrangement links TRBV24-1 to TRBJ2-7; 7 bases are shared with TRBD2. The CDR3 sequence is 18 residues long. Germline CDR1 KGHDR, CDR2 SFDVKD. Trimming at V came to 4 bases and at J to 0 bases, leaving 14 bases not matched to a gene. The CDR3 protein is CATSDRPASSGTSYEQYF. CDR3 bases: TGTGCCACCAGTGACCGTCCCGCTTCTAGCGGCACCTCCTACGAGCAGTACTTC.

This clonotype was counted ten times or more. The chain couples TRBV27 to TRBJ2-7; 7 nucleotides match TRBD2. The CDR3 runs 16 residues. The germline CDR1 and CDR2 sequences are MNHEY and SMNVEV (reference sequence). The junction had 7 bases not matched to a gene; V was cut back by 0 bases and J by 2 bases. CDR3 in amino acids: CASSLSRGGSAYEQYF. The CDR3 coding sequence is TGTGCCAGCAGTTTATCGAGGGGCGGGAGTGCCTACGAGCAGTACTTC.

Ten or more counts support this clonotype. The chain recombines TRBV11-2 with TRBJ2-1; D unclear. CDR1 and CDR2 (germline): SGHAT, FQNNGV. V was clipped by 4 bases and J by 7 bases, with 14 bases between them. The CDR3 spans 14 residues. The DNA for the CDR3 is TGTGCCAGCAGCTCCACCCCCCCCGCAAATGAGCAGTTCTTC. It codes for CASSSTPPANEQFF.

The sample holds many counts of this clonotype. V and J are TRBV9 and TRBJ2-1, with D possibly being TRBD2 (6 bases). The CDR3 totals 17 residues. Germline V gene lookup returns CDR1 SGDLS and CDR2 YYNGEE. The V gene lost 0 bases and the J gene lost 4 bases, with 17 bases spanning the gap. The CDR3 sequence: CASSVEVGSGVYNEQFF. The CDR3 DNA is TGTGCCAGCAGCGTAGAAGTGGGTAGCGGAGTATACAATGAGCAGTTCTTC.

This clonotype was found many times. This chain's CDR3 is CASSSRGSGNPYEQYF. The CDR3 DNA is TGTGCCAGCAGCTCCCGGGGTAGCGGGAACCCCTACGAGCAGTACTTC. V usage is TRBV7-9 and J usage is TRBJ2-7, with 8 bases that match TRBD2. The CDR3 consists of 16 residues. With V trimmed by 4 bases and J by 2 bases, 10 bases remained unmatched. In germline, CDR1 is SEHNR, CDR2 FQNEAQ (reference sequence). Combining the CDR3 with reference TRBV7-9 and TRBJ2-7 gives the whole variable domain DTGVSQNPRHKITKRGQNVTFRCDPISEHNRLYWYRQTLGQGPEFLTYFQNEAQLEKSRLLSDRFSAERPKGSFSTLEIQRTEQGDSAMYLCASSSRGSGNPYEQYFGPGTRLTVT.

This clonotype has at least ten counts. This CDR3 reads CASSQDRGQGTYGYTF. The CDR3 bases are TGTGCCAGCAGCCAAGATCGGGGTCAGGGTACCTATGGCTACACCTTC. The chain has TRBV3-1 and TRBJ1-2, with D maybe TRBD1 (5 bases). V was trimmed by 0 bases and J by 4 bases, leaving 15 bases between them. Germline values: CDR1 LGHDT, CDR2 YNNKEL (reference sequence). This CDR3 spans 16 amino acids.

The chain links TRBV14 to TRBJ2-5, with D possibly called TRBD1 or TRBD2 (5 bases each). Trimming removed 2 bases at V and 2 bases at J, with 12 bases between. This CDR3 comprises 15 residues. Germline CDR1 SGHDN, CDR2 FVKESK. CDR3 DNA sequence: TGTGCCAGCAGCCAACGGCTGGGACGACAAGAGACCCAGTACTTC. Protein sequence: CASSQRLGRQETQYF.

This clonotype was observed at least ten times. The chain has TRBV24-1 and TRBJ1-4, with D possibly TRBD1 on 6 matching bases. V was clipped by 3 bases and J by 10 bases, with 11 bases between them. The CDR3 extends over 13 amino acids. Germline CDR1 reads KGHDR; CDR2 reads SFDVKD. Here the CDR3 reads CATSDPGEGKLFF. CDR3 nucleotides: TGTGCCACCAGTGATCCAGGGGAAGGAAAACTGTTTTTT.

J is TRBJ2-2 and V is TRBV11-2; D gene ambiguous. The V and J ends lost 5 bases and 1 base respectively, with 8 bases between them. This CDR3 spans 14 amino acids. Germline CDR1 is SGHAT and CDR2 is FQNNGV. This CDR3 reads CASSQSLNTGELFF. DNA for the CDR3: TGTGCCAGCAGCCAAAGCTTGAACACCGGGGAGCTGTTTTTT.

The gene calls are TRBV10-3 and TRBJ1-4, with 11 nucleotides matching TRBD1. Germline-derived CDR1 and CDR2 are ENHRY and SYGVKD. The CDR3 runs 16 residues. Trimming removed 6 bases from V and 8 bases from J; junction bases left unmatched: 11. CDR3: CAIRGQGDGSDEKLFF. DNA for the CDR3: TGTGCCATCAGGGGACAGGGGGATGGTTCTGACGAAAAACTGTTTTTT.

This clonotype was detected ten times or more. The chain has TRBV20-1 and TRBJ2-2; 7 bases fit TRBD2. Trimming removed 1 base from V and 5 bases from J; junction bases left unmatched: 4. The CDR3 is 14 amino acids. Germline assignment: CDR1 DFQATT and CDR2 SNEGSKA (reference sequence). CDR3 coding DNA: TGCAGTGCTAGAGTTGCGGGAGTGACCGGGGAGCTGTTTTTT. It specifies CSARVAGVTGELFF.

V is TRBV14 and J is TRBJ2-6; 8 bases fit TRBD1. This CDR3 contains 19 residues. The germline gives CDR1 SGHDN, CDR2 FVKESK. The J segment lost 4 bases and the V segment lost 0 bases, leaving 11 bases of the junction unmatched. CDR3 in DNA: TGTGCCAGCAGCCAAGACTGGGCTGACAGGGGTTTCGGGGCCAACGTCCTGACTTTC. This codes for CASSQDWADRGFGANVLTF.

This clonotype was counted only a few times. This may stem from a read error, because a much larger clone lies one nucleotide away. The chain combines TRBV11-2 with TRBJ1-6, with a weak D call TRBD1 (5 bases). The CDR3 contains 15 residues. CDR1 SGHAT and CDR2 FQNNGV come from the germline V gene. This CDR3 is CASSKDIWSNPPLHF. The CDR3 DNA is TGTGCCAGCAGCAAGGACATTTGGAGTAATCCACCCCTCCACTTT.